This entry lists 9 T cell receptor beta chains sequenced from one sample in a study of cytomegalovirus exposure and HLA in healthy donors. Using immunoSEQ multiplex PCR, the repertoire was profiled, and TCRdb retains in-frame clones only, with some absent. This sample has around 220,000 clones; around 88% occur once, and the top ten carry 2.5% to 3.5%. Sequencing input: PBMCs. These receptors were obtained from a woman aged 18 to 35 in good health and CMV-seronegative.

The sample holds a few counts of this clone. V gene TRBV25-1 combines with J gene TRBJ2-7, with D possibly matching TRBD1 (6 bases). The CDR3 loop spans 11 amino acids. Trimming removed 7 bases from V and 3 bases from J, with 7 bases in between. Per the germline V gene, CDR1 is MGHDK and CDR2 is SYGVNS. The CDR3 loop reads CASKGGYEQYF. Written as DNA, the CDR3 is TGTGCCAGCAAAGGGGGCTACGAGCAGTACTTC.

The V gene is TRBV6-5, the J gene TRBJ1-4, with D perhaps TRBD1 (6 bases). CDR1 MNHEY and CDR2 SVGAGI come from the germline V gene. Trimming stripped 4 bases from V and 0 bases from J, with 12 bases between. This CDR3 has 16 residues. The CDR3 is CASSSDRFATNEKLFF. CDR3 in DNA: TGTGCCAGCAGTTCGGACAGATTTGCAACTAATGAAAAACTGTTTTTT.

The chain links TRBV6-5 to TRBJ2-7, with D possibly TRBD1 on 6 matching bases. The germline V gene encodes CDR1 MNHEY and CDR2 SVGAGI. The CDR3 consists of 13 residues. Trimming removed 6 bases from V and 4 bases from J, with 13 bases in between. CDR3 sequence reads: CASSREQGYEQYF. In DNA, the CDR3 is TGTGCCAGCAGCCGAGAACAGGGTTACGAGCAGTACTTC.

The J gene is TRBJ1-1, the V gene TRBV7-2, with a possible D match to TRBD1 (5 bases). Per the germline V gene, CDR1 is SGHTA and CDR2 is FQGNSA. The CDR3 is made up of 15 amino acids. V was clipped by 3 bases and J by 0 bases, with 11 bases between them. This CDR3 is CASSFIAGLNTEAFF. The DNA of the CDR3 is TGTGCCAGCAGCTTCATAGCAGGGTTGAACACTGAAGCTTTCTTT.

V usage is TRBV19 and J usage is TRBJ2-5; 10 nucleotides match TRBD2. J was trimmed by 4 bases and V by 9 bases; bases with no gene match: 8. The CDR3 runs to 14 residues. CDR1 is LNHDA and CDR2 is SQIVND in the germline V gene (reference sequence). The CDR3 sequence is CASTSSGRGETQYF. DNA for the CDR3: TGTGCCAGCACGTCTAGCGGGAGAGGAGAGACCCAGTACTTC. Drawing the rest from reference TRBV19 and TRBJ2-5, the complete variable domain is DGGITQSPKYLFRKEGQNVTLSCEQNLNHDAMYWYRQDPGQGLRLIYYSQIVNDFQKGDIAEGYSVSREKKESFPLTVTSAQKNPTAFYLCASTSSGRGETQYFGPGTRLLVL.

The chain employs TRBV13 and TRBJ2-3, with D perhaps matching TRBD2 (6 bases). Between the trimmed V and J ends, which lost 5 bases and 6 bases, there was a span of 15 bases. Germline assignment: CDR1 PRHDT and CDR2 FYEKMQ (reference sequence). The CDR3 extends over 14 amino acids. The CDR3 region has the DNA TGTGCCAGCAGCCTTAGGGACTCGAGGGATACGCAGTATTTT. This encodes CASSLRDSRDTQYF.

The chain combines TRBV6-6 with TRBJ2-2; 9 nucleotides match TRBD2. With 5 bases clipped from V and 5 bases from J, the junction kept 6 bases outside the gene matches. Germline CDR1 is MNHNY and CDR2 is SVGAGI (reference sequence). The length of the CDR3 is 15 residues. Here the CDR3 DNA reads TGTGCCAGCAGTCGTAGCGGGAGAGGGACCGGGGAGCTGTTTTTT. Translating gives CASSRSGRGTGELFF.

DNA for the CDR3: TGTGCCAGCCGACATTACGGGAAGGACGAGCAGTACTTC. It encodes CASRHYGKDEQYF. This sequence joins TRBV6-5 and TRBJ2-7; D may be TRBD2 (5 bases). The germline V and J ends were trimmed by 8 bases and 5 bases, with 16 bases remaining between them. This CDR3 comprises 13 residues. Germline V gene lookup returns CDR1 MNHEY and CDR2 SVGAGI.

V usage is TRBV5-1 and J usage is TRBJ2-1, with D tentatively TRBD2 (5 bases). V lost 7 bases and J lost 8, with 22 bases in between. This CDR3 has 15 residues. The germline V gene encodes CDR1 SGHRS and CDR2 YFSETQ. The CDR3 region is CASYEGGVQGHEQFF. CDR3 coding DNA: TGCGCCAGCTATGAGGGCGGAGTACAAGGACATGAGCAGTTCTTC. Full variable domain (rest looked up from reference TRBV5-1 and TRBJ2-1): KAGVTQTPRYLIKTRGQQVTLSCSPISGHRSVSWYQQTPGQGLQFLFEYFSETQRNKGNFPGRFSGRQFSNSRSEMNVSTLELGDSALYLCASYEGGVQGHEQFFGPGTRLTVL.